One and the same sample provided the 9 T cell receptor beta chains below, sequenced in a study of identical twins. Via MiXCR, TCRdb re-called the 5' RACE reads, giving one row per CDR3 protein. The table includes a few hundred thousand distinct CDR3 sequences, roughly 24% detected once. These data were likewise used in another study, on T cells expressing NK-cell markers.

Sample: CD4+ T cells sorted from blood. The receptors were gathered from a woman under 30 in good health.

This clonotype was seen more than once but under ten times. The chain combines TRBV7-9 with TRBJ1-6; TRBD1 matches at 8 bases. The V gene end was trimmed by 7 bases and the J gene end by 5 bases; junction bases not matched to a gene: 4. This CDR3 has 14 amino acids. Germline CDR1 and CDR2: SEHNR and FQNEAQ (reference sequence). CDR3 DNA sequence: TGTGCCAGCACCTTGGGACAGGATAATTCACCCCTCCACTTT. Translation gives CASTLGQDNSPLHF.

The genes are TRBV27 and TRBJ2-5; TRBD1 is a possible D gene (6 bases). Germline V CDR1 and CDR2: MNHEY, SMNVEV (reference sequence). V was shortened by 8 bases and J by 2 bases, with 18 bases between the two germline ends. The CDR3 totals 15 residues. In DNA, the CDR3 is TGTGCCAGCGGACCTACGACAGGAGTTCAAGAGACCCAGTACTTC. This encodes CASGPTTGVQETQYF.

The sample holds a few counts of this clonotype. The chain is built from TRBV14 and TRBJ2-2; TRBD1 might be the D (6 bases). V lost 4 bases and J 2 bases, leaving 8 bases between the germline ends. This CDR3 has 14 residues. Germline CDR1 reads SGHDN; CDR2 reads FVKESK. Written as DNA, the CDR3 is TGTGCCAGCAGCCGACAGGTTAACACCGGGGAGCTGTTTTTT. Translated, it gives CASSRQVNTGELFF.

The CDR3 DNA sequence: TGTGCCAGCAGCTTAGTAGCGGGGGAGGGTACGCAGTATTTT. This codes for CASSLVAGEGTQYF. The genes are TRBV7-3 and TRBJ2-3; 9 bases are a match to TRBD2. The CDR3 has 14 amino acids. The germline CDR1 and CDR2 sequences are SGHTA and FQGTGA. With 2 bases clipped from V and 8 bases from J, the junction kept 5 bases outside the gene matches. Full variable domain (remainder filled in from reference TRBV7-3 and TRBJ2-3): GAGVSQTPSNKVTEKGKYVELRCDPISGHTALYWYRQSLGQGPEFLIYFQGTGAADDSGLPNDRFFAVRPEGSVSTLKIQRTERGDSAVYLCASSLVAGEGTQYFGPGTRLTVL.

This clonotype was picked up a small number of times. The V call is TRBV6-7, the J call TRBJ2-1; D unresolved. TRBV6-7 falls under the ORF class, with uncertain function. The V end was cut by 6 bases, the J end by 6 bases, with 18 bases between. CDR3 length: 15 residues. The CDR3, as DNA: TGTGCCAGCAGCCCGACCGGGCCCACTCTCAATGAGCAGTTCTTC. This translates into CASSPTGPTLNEQFF.

This chain links TRBV6-2 or TRBV6-3 with TRBJ2-2; 9 bases align to TRBD2. V gave up 7 bases and J gave up 7 bases; unmatched junction bases: 10. CDR1 MNHEY and CDR2 SVGEGT come from the germline V gene. There are 15 residues in the CDR3. The CDR3 is CASNPSGTRGGELFF. DNA of the CDR3: TGTGCCAGCAACCCTAGCGGGACGCGCGGCGGGGAGCTGTTTTTT.

In DNA form, the CDR3 reads TGTGCCAGCAGTTTCTTGACTAGCGGGATAGGGAGCACAGATACGCAGTATTTT. Its translation: CASSFLTSGIGSTDTQYF. This chain joins TRBV12-3 or TRBV12-4 and TRBJ2-3, with 11 nucleotides matching TRBD2. The CDR3 runs 18 residues. Trimming took 3 bases from V and 0 from J; bases not matched to a gene: 8.

The chain has TRBV5-1 and TRBJ2-3, with TRBD2 matching over 10 bases. CDR3 length: 17 residues. From germline, CDR1 is SGHRS and CDR2 YFSETQ. The J segment lost 6 bases and the V segment lost 4 bases, leaving 14 bases of the junction unmatched. CDR3 DNA sequence: TGCGCCAGCAGCCCCCTTACTAGCGGGACTGCGGGGGATACGCAGTATTTT. This codes for CASSPLTSGTAGDTQYF.

The V call is TRBV12-3 or TRBV12-4, the J call TRBJ1-3, with a possible D match to TRBD1 (5 bases). This CDR3 has 14 amino acids. V gave up 6 bases and J gave up 2 bases, with 11 bases separating them. The CDR3 reads CASRVGGTGNTIYF. As DNA, the CDR3 is TGTGCCAGCAGGGTGGGGGGAACTGGAAACACCATATATTTT.